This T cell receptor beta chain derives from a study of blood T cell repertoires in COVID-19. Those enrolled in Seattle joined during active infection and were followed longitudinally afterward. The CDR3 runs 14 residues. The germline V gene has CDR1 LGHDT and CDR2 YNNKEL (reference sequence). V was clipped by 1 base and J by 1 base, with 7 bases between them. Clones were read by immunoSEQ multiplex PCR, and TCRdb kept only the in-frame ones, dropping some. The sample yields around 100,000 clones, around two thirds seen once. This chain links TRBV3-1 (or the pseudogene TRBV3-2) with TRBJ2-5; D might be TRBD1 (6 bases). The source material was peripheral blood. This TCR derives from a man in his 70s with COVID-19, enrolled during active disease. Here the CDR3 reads CASSQGTVQETQYF. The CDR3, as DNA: TGTGCCAGCAGCCAAGGGACAGTCCAAGAGACCCAGTACTTC.